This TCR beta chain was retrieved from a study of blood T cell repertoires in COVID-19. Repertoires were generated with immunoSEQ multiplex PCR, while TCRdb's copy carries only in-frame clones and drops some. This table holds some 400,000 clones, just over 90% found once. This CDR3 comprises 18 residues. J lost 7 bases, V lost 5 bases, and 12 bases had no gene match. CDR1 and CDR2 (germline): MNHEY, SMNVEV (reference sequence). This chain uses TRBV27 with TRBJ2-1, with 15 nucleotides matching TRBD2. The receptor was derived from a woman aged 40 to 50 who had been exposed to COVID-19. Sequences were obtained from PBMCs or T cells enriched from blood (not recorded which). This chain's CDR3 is CASSPGLAGGPRGNEQFF. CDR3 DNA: TGTGCCAGCAGTCCGGGACTAGCGGGAGGTCCGAGGGGGAATGAGCAGTTCTTC.